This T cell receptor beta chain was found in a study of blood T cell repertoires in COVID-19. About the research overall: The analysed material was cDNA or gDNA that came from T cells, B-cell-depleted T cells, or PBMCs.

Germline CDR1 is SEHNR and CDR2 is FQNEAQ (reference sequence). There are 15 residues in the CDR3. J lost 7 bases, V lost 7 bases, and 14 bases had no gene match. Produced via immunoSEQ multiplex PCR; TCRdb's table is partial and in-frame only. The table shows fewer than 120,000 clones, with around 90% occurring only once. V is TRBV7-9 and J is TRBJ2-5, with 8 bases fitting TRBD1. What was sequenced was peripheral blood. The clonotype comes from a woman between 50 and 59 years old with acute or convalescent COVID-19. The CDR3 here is CASNNRDRTIGTQYF. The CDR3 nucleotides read TGTGCCAGCAACAACCGGGACAGGACCATTGGGACCCAGTACTTC.